Presented here are 9 T cell receptor beta chains from one specimen sequenced in a study of blood T cells in healthy people across ages. Alongside a J-beta primer mix, a sample-barcoded 5' primer served in a second PCR lasting 7 to 11 cycles. TCRdb passed the 5' RACE reads through MiXCR, listing each CDR3 protein once. In the table there are about 1,400,000 distinct CDR3 sequences, around two fifths of which are singletons. Sequenced: blood. The receptors come from a woman under 30 in good health.

The chain couples TRBV20-1 to TRBJ2-7; TRBD2 aligns across 10 bases. The V gene's germline CDR1 is DFQATT and CDR2 SNEGSKA (reference sequence). Unmatched junction bases numbered 6, after V lost 3 bases and J lost 4 bases. The CDR3 has 14 amino acids. The CDR3 nucleotides are TGCAGTGCTAGGGCAAGCGGGAGGGAGTACGAGCAGTACTTC. It specifies CSARASGREYEQYF.

This clonotype was seen more than once but under ten times. The rearrangement links TRBV14 to TRBJ2-3; the match to TRBD2 covers 10 bases. Germline V lookup: CDR1 SGHDN, CDR2 FVKESK. V was clipped by 5 bases and J by 1 base; unmatched bases: 12. The CDR3 runs to 18 residues. In DNA form, the CDR3 reads TGTGCCAGCAGCTACGGACTTGATAGCGGGGGGCGCACAGATACGCAGTATTTT. It translates to CASSYGLDSGGRTDTQYF.

This clonotype was counted between two and nine times. The chain recombines TRBV5-6 with TRBJ2-1; D uncertain. Germline V CDR1 and CDR2: SGHDT, YYEEEE. Trimming took off 5 bases at V and 4 bases at J, with 16 bases between the two ends. This CDR3 has 15 residues. CDR3 in DNA: TGTGCCAGCAGTGGTGGCTACACCGCTTACAATGAGCAGTTCTTC. This codes for CASSGGYTAYNEQFF.

The chain joins TRBV18 to TRBJ2-7; unclear D gene. CDR1 is KGHSH and CDR2 is LQKENI in the germline V gene. The CDR3 has 15 amino acids. Trimming shortened V by 1 base and J by 1 base, and 11 bases separated the two germline ends. CDR3 amino acids: CASSPLDGLSYEQYF. CDR3 bases: TGTGCCAGCTCACCACTCGATGGGTTATCCTACGAGCAGTACTTC.

The chain uses TRBV3-1 and TRBJ2-3, with a tentative D call TRBD2 (5 bases). The CDR3 is 14 amino acids. Germline V lookup: CDR1 LGHDT, CDR2 YNNKEL (reference sequence). Trimming took 4 bases from V and 4 from J, leaving 12 bases between them. CDR3 sequence: CASSRTPSADTQYF. For the CDR3, the DNA is TGTGCCAGCAGCCGGACTCCTAGTGCAGATACGCAGTATTTT.

The rearrangement links TRBV4-1 to TRBJ2-7; 8 nucleotides align to TRBD2. This CDR3 is built from 17 residues. V gave up 1 base and J gave up 0 bases; unmatched junction bases: 8. Germline lookup yields CDR1 MGHRA and CDR2 YSYEKL. DNA of the CDR3: TGCGCCAGCAGCCAAGTGTTCGGAGCGGGAGCCTCCTACGAGCAGTACTTC. Protein: CASSQVFGAGASYEQYF.

Written as DNA, the CDR3 is TGTGCCATCAGTGAGGACAGGAGGTATAGCTACACCTTC. Translation gives CAISEDRRYSYTF. The V and J genes are TRBV10-3 and TRBJ1-2; perhaps TRBD1 as D (6 bases). This CDR3 has 13 amino acids. The germline gives CDR1 ENHRY, CDR2 SYGVKD. Trimming cost V 2 bases and J 9 bases, with 13 bases left between them.

The rearrangement joins TRBV25-1 to TRBJ2-1; a weak D match, TRBD2 (5 bases). Trimming shortened V by 7 bases and J by 13 bases, and 14 bases separated the two germline ends. The CDR3 extends over 11 amino acids. The germline V gene encodes CDR1 MGHDK and CDR2 SYGVNS. CDR3 sequence: CASTIGETQFF. DNA for the CDR3: TGTGCCAGCACCATTGGGGAGACCCAGTTCTTC.

The V and J genes are TRBV6-1 and TRBJ2-4; D perhaps matches TRBD1 (5 bases). The DNA end favors TRBJ2-7, so the J call may be wrong. Germline CDR1 is MNHNS and CDR2 is SASEGT. The CDR3 extends over 15 amino acids. CDR3 DNA sequence: TGTGCCAGCAGTGAAGGCAGGGCTAACACCTACGAGCAGTACTTC. It codes for CASSEGRANTYEQYF.